The sequence of this TCR beta chain was determined in a study of Ad26.COV2.S vaccination and SARS-CoV-2 variants. Study background: Ad26.COV2.S shots went into the muscle once or twice, 56 days apart. Study observations and caveats: Vaccine recipients posted higher spike-specific TCR breadth than their placebo counterparts.

The treatment is: around 19 received Ad26.COV2.S at low or high dose, single or two shots; a few received placebo; per-sample allocation not given. The study sampled participants on day 63 after the first vaccine or placebo injection. SARS-CoV-2 spike from the Wuhan strain was encoded by the vaccine, an Ad26 vector. TCRdb's table, derived via immunoSEQ multiplex PCR, lists solely in-frame clones and lacks some. The table shows about 400,000 clones, with 83% occurring only once. This CDR3 contains 14 residues. V lost 5 bases and J lost 5; bases outside the gene matches: 7. Germline V gives CDR1 LNHDA, CDR2 SQIVND (reference sequence). For this clone: No antigen is known for it.

The TCR was taken from a person aged 18 to 65 who received the Ad26.COV2.S COVID-19 vaccine or a placebo. Specimen: peripheral blood, collected in a trial of Ad26.COV2.S vaccine versus placebo. The chain carries TRBV19 and TRBJ2-7; 9 bases map to TRBD2. CDR3 bases: TGTGCCAGTAGTGTCCTAGCGGGGATCCACGAGCAGTACTTC. Translation: CASSVLAGIHEQYF.